A selection of T cell receptor beta chains follows, all from one sample in a study of blood T cell repertoires in COVID-19. Only in-frame clones appear in the TCRdb table, and some are missing; sequencing was by immunoSEQ multiplex PCR. The sample has about 130,000 clones, about 90% seen once. The specimen was peripheral blood. Receptor source: a woman between 45 and 60 years old who had recovered from COVID-19. Each CDR3 is given with its conserved first and last residue. Each record gives: J gene, clone size, D gene, V gene, CDR3 protein, CDR3 DNA. A D gene is named only where the DNA matches it firmly. Rows may omit the clone size; those that give it use once, few, many or a size class.

j_gene: TRBJ2-1; abundance: many; d_gene: .; v_gene: TRBV6-5; CDR3aa: CASRSSGTNEQFF; CDR3nt: TGTGCCAGCAGGAGTTCAGGAACCAATGAGCAGTTCTTC
j_gene: TRBJ2-1; abundance: .; d_gene: .; v_gene: TRBV7-2; CDR3aa: CASSSIGSGRRQFF; CDR3nt: TGTGCCAGCAGCTCTATCGGGTCTGGGAGGCGGCAGTTCTTC
j_gene: TRBJ2-3; abundance: many; d_gene: TRBD1; v_gene: TRBV24-1; CDR3aa: CATSASHRTGGSFLNTQYF; CDR3nt: TGTGCCACCAGTGCCTCTCATCGGACAGGGGGCAGCTTCCTAAATACGCAGTATTTT
j_gene: TRBJ1-3; abundance: .; d_gene: .; v_gene: TRBV5-5; CDR3aa: CASSLMGQPSGSGNTIYF; CDR3nt: TGTGCCAGCAGCTTGATGGGACAACCTTCGGGCTCTGGAAACACCATATATTTT
j_gene: TRBJ1-1; abundance: few; d_gene: .; v_gene: TRBV5-4; CDR3aa: CASSSWNTEAFF; CDR3nt: TGTGCCAGCAGCTCCTGGAACACTGAAGCTTTCTTT
j_gene: TRBJ1-1; abundance: once; d_gene: .; v_gene: TRBV12-3/TRBV12-4; CDR3aa: CASSRGYEAFF; CDR3nt: TGTGCCAGCAGTCGAGGGTATGAGGCTTTCTTT
j_gene: TRBJ1-5; abundance: .; d_gene: TRBD1; v_gene: TRBV12-3/TRBV12-4; CDR3aa: CASSWRGHQPQHF; CDR3nt: TGTGCCAGCAGTTGGAGGGGGCACCAGCCCCAGCATTTT
j_gene: TRBJ1-2; abundance: .; d_gene: TRBD1; v_gene: TRBV6-5; CDR3aa: CASRTGQGHGYTF; CDR3nt: TGTGCCAGCAGAACGGGACAGGGCCATGGCTACACCTTC
j_gene: TRBJ1-2; abundance: .; d_gene: .; v_gene: TRBV7-2; CDR3aa: CASSRVGRVEADGYTF; CDR3nt: TGTGCCAGCAGCAGAGTAGGAAGGGTGGAGGCCGATGGCTACACCTTC
j_gene: TRBJ1-5; abundance: .; d_gene: TRBD1; v_gene: TRBV28; CDR3aa: CASRTPGQGFQPQHF; CDR3nt: TGTGCCAGCAGGACCCCGGGACAGGGATTCCAGCCCCAGCATTTT
j_gene: TRBJ2-5; abundance: .; d_gene: TRBD2; v_gene: TRBV5-1; CDR3aa: CASSRTSGDSTQYF; CDR3nt: TGCGCCAGCAGCCGGACTAGCGGAGATTCGACCCAGTACTTC
j_gene: TRBJ2-1; abundance: .; d_gene: .; v_gene: TRBV18; CDR3aa: CASSSQQGNEQFF; CDR3nt: TGTGCCAGCTCATCTCAGCAGGGCAATGAGCAGTTCTTC